These T cell receptor beta chains were read from a single sample in a study of T cell responses to AZD1222 COVID-19 vaccine. This table comes from immunoSEQ multiplex PCR, and its TCRdb copy is limited to in-frame clones, with some not included. Among about 130,000 clones listed, over 85% were seen once. The sequenced sample was peripheral blood, obtained 28 days after the second AZD1222 dose. Receptors originate from an adult who received the AZD1222 COVID-19 vaccine. The CDR3 runs from the conserved cysteine through the conserved F or W. The D gene is left open where the match is weak. For some rows the clone size is stated as once, few or many, or as a class when expanded; others skip it.

TRBD1	once	TRBJ2-2	TRBV3-1/TRBV3-2	CASSRKLGQGAFGELFF	TGTGCCAGCAGCCGCAAACTGGGACAGGGGGCTTTCGGGGAGCTGTTTTTT
.	.	TRBJ1-6	TRBV6-2/TRBV6-3	CASSYLGEPDSPLHF	TGTGCCAGCAGTTACCTTGGTGAACCCGATTCACCCCTCCACTTT
TRBD2	.	TRBJ2-3	TRBV27	CASSASGRALDTQYF	TGTGCCAGCAGCGCTAGCGGGAGGGCCTTAGATACGCAGTATTTT
.	.	TRBJ2-2	TRBV19	CASSIKLSPTGELFF	TGTGCCAGTAGTATAAAACTTAGCCCAACCGGGGAGCTGTTTTTT
.	.	TRBJ1-3	TRBV6-5	CASRDSLSGNTIYF	TGTGCCAGCAGAGACAGCTTGTCTGGAAACACCATATATTTT
.	.	TRBJ1-5	TRBV7-2	CASTVGSNQPQHF	TGTGCCAGCACCGTAGGGAGCAATCAGCCCCAGCATTTT
.	few	TRBJ2-7	TRBV30	CAWSENWNYEQYF	TGTGCCTGGAGTGAAAATTGGAACTACGAGCAGTACTTC
TRBD2	.	TRBJ2-1	TRBV24-1	CATSDRGLRAGGHNEQFF	TGTGCCACCAGCGACAGGGGTTTGCGAGCGGGAGGGCACAATGAGCAGTTCTTC
.	.	TRBJ1-5	TRBV5-8	CASSFRSNQPQHF	TGTGCCAGCAGCTTCCGTAGCAATCAGCCCCAGCATTTT
.	.	TRBJ1-5	TRBV19	CASSIQAYQPQHF	TGTGCCAGTAGTATACAGGCTTATCAGCCCCAGCATTTT
TRBD1	once	TRBJ2-7	TRBV4-3	CASSQGTGGRSYEQYF	TGCGCCAGCAGCCAAGGGACAGGGGGCCGATCCTACGAGCAGTACTTC
TRBD1	.	TRBJ1-1	TRBV5-1	CASSQTQGGGAEAFF	TGCGCCAGCAGCCAAACTCAGGGGGGAGGTGCTGAAGCTTTCTTT
TRBD2	once	TRBJ2-7	TRBV13	CASRRQTSGLSYEQYF	TGTGCCAGCAGGCGGCAGACTAGCGGTCTCTCCTACGAGCAGTACTTC
.	once	TRBJ2-1	TRBV7-9	CASSPSRGGEQFF	TGTGCCAGCAGCCCTAGCCGAGGGGGTGAGCAGTTCTTC
.	.	TRBJ1-1	TRBV5-1	CASSRDTYLEAFF	TGCGCCAGCAGCCGGGACACCTATCTTGAAGCTTTCTTT
.	.	TRBJ1-2	TRBV6-5	CASSYTGTTYGYTF	TGTGCCAGCAGTTACACGGGGACAACCTATGGCTACACCTTC
.	once	TRBJ2-3	TRBV5-1	CASSDRRAGQDTQYF	TGCGCCAGCAGCGACCGCAGGGCGGGACAAGATACGCAGTATTTT
.	.	TRBJ1-2	TRBV7-9	CASSLEQSYGYTF	TGTGCCAGCAGCTTAGAACAGAGCTATGGCTACACCTTC
.	.	TRBJ1-1	TRBV7-9	CASAGPRNTEAFF	TGTGCCAGCGCGGGCCCGCGGAACACTGAAGCTTTCTTT
TRBD1	.	TRBJ1-6	TRBV30	CAWIGTGLSPLHF	TGTGCCTGGATAGGGACAGGGCTTTCACCCCTCCACTTT
TRBD1	.	TRBJ2-1	TRBV7-2	CASSPYGQVFEQFF	TGTGCCAGCAGCCCCTATGGACAGGTTTTTGAGCAGTTCTTC
.	.	TRBJ2-7	TRBV29-1	CSAEGGAGDSYEQYF	TGCAGCGCCGAGGGGGGGGCAGGGGATAGCTACGAGCAGTACTTC
.	.	TRBJ2-7	TRBV6-5	CASSYSRRRYEQYF	TGTGCCAGCAGTTACTCGCGTCGGCGGTACGAGCAGTACTTC
.	.	TRBJ2-3	TRBV7-3	CASSLMAGTDTQYF	TGTGCCAGCAGCTTAATGGCAGGCACAGATACGCAGTATTTT
.	once	TRBJ2-7	TRBV21-1	CATPRNYEQYF	TGTGCCACCCCTAGGAACTACGAGCAGTACTTC
.	.	TRBJ2-5	TRBV2	CASTPEGGLYQETQYF	TGTGCCAGCACCCCGGAGGGGGGTCTCTACCAAGAGACCCAGTACTTC
TRBD2	.	TRBJ2-5	TRBV29-1	CSGGGIRAIQETQYF	TGCAGCGGGGGGGGGATCCGCGCCATCCAAGAGACCCAGTACTTC
.	.	TRBJ1-4	TRBV19	CASSITADTTNEKLFF	TGTGCCAGTAGTATAACGGCGGATACAACTAATGAAAAACTGTTTTTT
TRBD1	.	TRBJ2-3	TRBV7-2	CASSLQGQGASDTQYF	TGTGCCAGCAGCTTACAGGGACAGGGGGCTTCAGATACGCAGTATTTT
.	.	TRBJ2-4	TRBV5-6	CASSFSVLELAKNIQYF	TGTGCCAGCAGCTTTTCTGTCTTAGAACTAGCCAAAAACATTCAGTACTTC
TRBD1	.	TRBJ1-6	TRBV9	CASSRDRADSPLHF	TGTGCCAGCAGCCGGGACAGGGCCGATTCACCCCTCCACTTT
.	.	TRBJ2-2	TRBV28	CASSPLSRNTGELFF	TGTGCCAGCAGTCCCCTCTCCAGAAACACCGGGGAGCTGTTTTTT
TRBD1	.	TRBJ1-1	TRBV18	CASSPSGGKNTEAFF	TGTGCCAGCTCACCTTCAGGGGGCAAGAACACTGAAGCTTTCTTT
TRBD1	.	TRBJ2-3	TRBV29-1	CSVDWDRGVSDTQYF	TGCAGCGTTGACTGGGACAGGGGTGTTTCAGATACGCAGTATTTT
TRBD2	.	TRBJ2-3	TRBV3-1/TRBV3-2	CASSQRLAGGEDTQYF	TGTGCCAGCAGCCAACGACTAGCGGGGGGGGAAGATACGCAGTATTTT
.	.	TRBJ2-5	TRBV7-2	CASSRLPTGTREGTQYF	TGTGCCAGCAGCCGCCTCCCAACAGGAACGCGTGAAGGGACCCAGTACTTC
TRBD2	.	TRBJ2-3	TRBV9	CASSVLRESTDTQYF	TGTGCCAGCAGCGTTCTGCGGGAGAGCACAGATACGCAGTATTTT
.	few	TRBJ1-5	TRBV10-3	CAISESYRDQPQHF	TGTGCCATCAGTGAGTCGTACAGGGATCAGCCCCAGCATTTT
TRBD2	.	TRBJ2-1	TRBV5-8	CASSEGLAGADEQFF	TGTGCCAGCAGCGAGGGACTAGCGGGAGCTGATGAGCAGTTCTTC
.	.	TRBJ2-5	TRBV4-3	CASSQDNGSRETQYF	TGCGCCAGCAGCCAAGATAACGGCTCCAGGGAGACCCAGTACTTC
.	.	TRBJ2-7	TRBV18	CASSPEAGYTIEQYF	TGTGCCAGCTCACCAGAGGCGGGATACACTATTGAGCAGTACTTC
.	.	TRBJ1-4	TRBV5-6	CASSARANEKLFF	TGTGCCAGCAGCGCCCGGGCAAATGAAAAACTGTTTTTT
.	.	TRBJ2-7	TRBV27	CASSLSSGRRYEQYF	TGTGCCAGCAGTTTATCGTCGGGACGGCGATACGAGCAGTACTTC